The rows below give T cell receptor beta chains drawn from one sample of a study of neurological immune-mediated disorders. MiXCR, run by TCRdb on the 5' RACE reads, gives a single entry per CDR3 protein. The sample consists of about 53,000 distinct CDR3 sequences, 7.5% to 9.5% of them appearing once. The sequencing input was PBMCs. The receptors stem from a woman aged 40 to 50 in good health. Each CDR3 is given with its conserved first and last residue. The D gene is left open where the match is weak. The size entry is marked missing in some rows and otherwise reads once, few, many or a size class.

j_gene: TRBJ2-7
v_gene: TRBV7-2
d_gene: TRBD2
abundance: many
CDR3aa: CASSIGLAGASYEQYF
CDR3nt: TGTGCCAGCAGCATCGGACTAGCGGGTGCCTCCTACGAGCAGTACTTC

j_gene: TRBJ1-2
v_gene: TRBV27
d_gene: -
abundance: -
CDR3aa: CASSFSQGRVYGYTF
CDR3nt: TGTGCCAGCAGTTTTTCCCAAGGTCGTGTCTATGGCTACACCTTC

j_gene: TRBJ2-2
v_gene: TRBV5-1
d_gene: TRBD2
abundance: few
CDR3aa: CASSPGLIGPGELFF
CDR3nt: TGCGCCAGCAGCCCGGGACTAATTGGCCCCGGGGAGCTGTTTTTT

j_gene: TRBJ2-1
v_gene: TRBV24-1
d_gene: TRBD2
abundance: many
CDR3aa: CATGETSGHSYNEQFF
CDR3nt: TGTGCCACCGGAGAGACTAGCGGACACTCCTACAATGAGCAGTTCTTC

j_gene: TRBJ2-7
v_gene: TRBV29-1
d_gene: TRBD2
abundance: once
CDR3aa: CSVGGLLAGPYEQYF
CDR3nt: TGCAGCGTCGGTGGATTACTAGCGGGACCCTACGAGCAGTACTTC

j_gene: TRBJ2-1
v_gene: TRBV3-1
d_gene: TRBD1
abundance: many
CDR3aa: CASSRTGNEQFF
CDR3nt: TGTGCCAGCAGCCGGACAGGGAATGAGCAGTTCTTC

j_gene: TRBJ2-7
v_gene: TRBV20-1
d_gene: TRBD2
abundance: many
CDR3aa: CSARLAGVYEQYF
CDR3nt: TGCAGTGCCCGACTAGCGGGCGTCTACGAGCAGTACTTC

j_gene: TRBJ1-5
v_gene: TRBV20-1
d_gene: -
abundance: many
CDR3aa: CSASEESNQPQHF
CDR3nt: TGCAGTGCTAGTGAGGAGAGCAATCAGCCCCAGCATTTT

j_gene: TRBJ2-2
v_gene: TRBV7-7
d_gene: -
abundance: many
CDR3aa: CASSLGATGELFF
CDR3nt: TGTGCCAGCAGCTTAGGTGCCACCGGGGAGCTGTTTTTT

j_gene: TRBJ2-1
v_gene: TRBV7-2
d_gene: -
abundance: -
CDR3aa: CASSSGLGATEQFF
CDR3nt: TGTGCCAGCAGCTCAGGATTGGGGGCTACTGAGCAGTTCTTC

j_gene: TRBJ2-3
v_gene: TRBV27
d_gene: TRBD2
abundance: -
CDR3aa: CASSTGLAGGELDTQYF
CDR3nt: TGTGCCAGCAGCACGGGACTAGCGGGAGGGGAGTTAGATACGCAGTATTTT

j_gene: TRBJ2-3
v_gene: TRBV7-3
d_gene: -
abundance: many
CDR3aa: CASSLTQLTTDTQYF
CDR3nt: TGTGCCAGCAGCTTAACTCAGCTTACCACAGATACGCAGTATTTT

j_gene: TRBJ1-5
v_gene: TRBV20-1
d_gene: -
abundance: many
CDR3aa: CSALLGARNQPQHF
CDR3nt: TGCAGTGCTCTCTTAGGGGCCAGAAATCAGCCCCAGCATTTT

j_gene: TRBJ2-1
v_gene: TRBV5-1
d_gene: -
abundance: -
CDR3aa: CASSYTQEQFF
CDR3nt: TGCGCCAGCAGTTACACCCAGGAGCAGTTCTTC

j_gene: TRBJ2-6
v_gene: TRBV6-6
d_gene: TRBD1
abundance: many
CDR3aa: CASSYSPGQGGSGANVLTF
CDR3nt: TGTGCCAGCAGTTACTCGCCGGGACAGGGCGGTTCTGGGGCCAACGTCCTGACTTTC

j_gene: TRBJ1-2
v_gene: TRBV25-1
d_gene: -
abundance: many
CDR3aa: CASSELDTGYNYGYTF
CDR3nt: TGTGCCAGCAGTGAATTGGACACAGGGTATAACTATGGCTACACCTTC

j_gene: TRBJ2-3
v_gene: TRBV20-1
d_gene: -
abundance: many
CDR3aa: CSARKPRTDTQYF
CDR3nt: TGCAGTGCTAGAAAACCCCGCACAGATACGCAGTATTTT

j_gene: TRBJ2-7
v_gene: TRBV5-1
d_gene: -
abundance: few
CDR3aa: CASSLPGVDEQYF
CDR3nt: TGCGCCAGCAGCTTGCCAGGTGTGGACGAGCAGTACTTC

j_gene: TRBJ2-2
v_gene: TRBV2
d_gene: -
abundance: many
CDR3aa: CASTPELNTGELFF
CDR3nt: TGTGCCAGCACGCCAGAATTAAACACCGGGGAGCTGTTTTTT

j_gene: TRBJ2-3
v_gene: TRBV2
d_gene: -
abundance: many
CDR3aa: CASSWRGTDTQYF
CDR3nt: TGTGCCAGCAGTTGGAGGGGCACAGATACGCAGTATTTT

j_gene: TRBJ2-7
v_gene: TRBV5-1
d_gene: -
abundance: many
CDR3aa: CASRRGSGEQYF
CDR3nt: TGCGCCAGCAGGAGGGGAAGTGGCGAGCAGTACTTC

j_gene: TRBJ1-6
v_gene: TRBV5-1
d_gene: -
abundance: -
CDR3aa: CASSLESQGGVGNSPLHF
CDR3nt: TGCGCCAGCAGCTTGGAATCGCAGGGAGGGGTAGGTAATTCACCCCTCCACTTT

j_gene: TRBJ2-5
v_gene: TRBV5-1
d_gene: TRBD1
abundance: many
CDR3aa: CASSATGGLQETQYF
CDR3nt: TGCGCCAGCAGCGCGACAGGGGGCCTCCAAGAGACCCAGTACTTC

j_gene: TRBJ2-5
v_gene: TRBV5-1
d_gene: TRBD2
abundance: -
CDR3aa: CANSGTSRETQYF
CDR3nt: TGCGCCAACAGCGGGACTAGTAGAGAGACCCAGTACTTC